This is a list of T cell receptor beta chains from one sample in a study of blood T cell repertoires in COVID-19. This table comes from immunoSEQ multiplex PCR, and its TCRdb copy is limited to in-frame clones, with some not included. Of 350,000 to 550,000 clones in the sample, approximately 90% were seen once. The source material was PBMCs or T cells enriched from blood (not recorded which). The receptors shown here come from a young woman with acute COVID-19. Each CDR3 is given without its conserved first and last residue. Fields, in order: V gene, D gene, J gene, CDR3 protein. The D gene is left open where the match is weak.

TRBV9	TRBD2	TRBJ2-1	ASSVRTSNEQF
TRBV7-2	NA	TRBJ2-5	ASSPGGAGETQY
TRBV19	NA	TRBJ2-7	ASSIALSSYEQY
TRBV7-6	NA	TRBJ2-3	ASSLVDYRGDTQY
TRBV6-5	NA	TRBJ1-2	ASIPYRDLGYT
TRBV11-2	TRBD2	TRBJ2-7	ASSLETSGSYEQY
TRBV7-2	NA	TRBJ2-3	ASRPPGTDTQY
TRBV27	TRBD2	TRBJ2-3	ASRGLGGIGRSTDTQY
TRBV3-1/TRBV3-2	TRBD2	TRBJ2-5	ASSHGLAGADETQY
TRBV28	NA	TRBJ1-2	ASSPVTYGYT
TRBV30	NA	TRBJ1-4	AWSREKLF
TRBV14	TRBD2	TRBJ2-6	ASSQLAGVRGANVLT
TRBV11-3	TRBD1	TRBJ2-7	ASSHTDRAYEQY
TRBV4-3	NA	TRBJ2-3	ASSGQAGTDTQY
TRBV1	NA	TRBJ2-3	TSSQGLGPDTQY
TRBV5-4	NA	TRBJ2-3	ASSLLQGTDTQY
TRBV6-2/TRBV6-3	TRBD1	TRBJ1-3	ASSLLWDRFFVYSGVQGGNTIY
TRBV5-4	TRBD1	TRBJ2-7	ASKPGQGVYEQY
TRBV6-5	NA	TRBJ1-1	ASSRGHLNTEAF
TRBV7-2	NA	TRBJ2-3	ASSLILVMTDTQY
TRBV11-2	TRBD1	TRBJ1-1	ASSLPRGKANTEAF